This TCR beta chain is from a study of T cell responses to AZD1222 COVID-19 vaccine. Broader study findings: Seropositive status at baseline applied to only five to seven AZD1222 recipients. With dominance at 160-218 and 743-854, vaccine-associated CD4 TCRs spanned spike. White British ancestry dominated among donors, who included more females, and clonal diversity was possibly underestimated. Reports indicate that nearly half of spike-specific TCRs are directed at unmutated variant regions.

Trimming cost V 5 bases and J 4 bases; bases outside gene matches: 3. The CDR3 extends over 13 amino acids. Germline CDR1 and CDR2: SGHTA and FQGNSA. Assay: immunoSEQ multiplex PCR; the TCRdb copy retains only in-frame clones and omits some. The repertoire has around 120,000 clones, roughly 92% of them found once; the top ten carry about 1.4%. For this clone: Its antigen is not known.

Source: peripheral blood, taken 28 days after the second AZD1222 dose. The receptor comes from an adult who received the AZD1222 COVID-19 vaccine. J is TRBJ1-2 and V is TRBV7-2; 8 positions agree with TRBD1. CDR3 in amino acids: CASSTGTGYGYTF. The CDR3 coding sequence is TGTGCCAGCAGCACCGGGACAGGCTATGGCTACACCTTC.